This T cell receptor beta chain was captured by sequencing in a study of T cell responses to AZD1222 COVID-19 vaccine. Findings and caveats of the study: Most donors were white British and more were female, and clonal diversity was possibly underestimated.

On this clone: The antigen remains undetermined.

V lost 5 bases to trimming and J lost 3 bases, with 14 bases between them. Germline CDR1 reads SGHTA; CDR2 reads FQGNSA. This CDR3 comprises 14 residues. TCRdb keeps only in-frame clones here, not all; method: immunoSEQ multiplex PCR. The sample comprises fewer than 150,000 clones, roughly 87% of which are singletons, and under 6% rests with the top ten. The sample in question was peripheral blood, obtained 28 days after the second AZD1222 dose. This clonotype was obtained from an adult who received the AZD1222 COVID-19 vaccine. The rearrangement joins TRBV7-2 to TRBJ2-7; D gene unclear. The CDR3 nucleotides are TGTGCCAGCAGCCCCCAAGTCTTAAACTACGAGCAGTACTTC. As protein: CASSPQVLNYEQYF. The full variable domain, completed using reference TRBV7-2 and TRBJ2-7, is GAGVSQSPSNKVTEKGKDVELRCDPISGHTALYWYRQSLGQGLEFLIYFQGNSAPDKSGLPSDRFSAERTGGSVSTLTIQRTQQEDSAVYLCASSPQVLNYEQYFGPGTRLTVT.